This T cell receptor (beta chain) was identified in a study of T cell repertoires in cytomegalovirus infection. Study-level background: CMV epitopes used comprised recently identified HLA-C-restricted ones and well-studied HLA-B-restricted ones. Public signatures in TCR beta pointed to CMV infection and matching HLA type. Broader study findings: Cumulative public TCR beta family frequency identified CMV carriers with the relevant HLA. Across the ex vivo response, the dominant clonotypes were HLA-C-restricted CMV-specific TCR beta clonotypes.

MiXCR, run by TCRdb on the reads, gives a single entry per CDR3 protein. Here the sample spans about 920,000 distinct CDR3 sequences, about a third being singletons. The CDR3 contains 14 residues. In germline, CDR1 is MNHEY, CDR2 SMNVEV (reference sequence). The V end lost 0 bases, the J end lost 6 bases, and 8 bases lay between the germline ends. This clonotype was seen once. Its antigen remains unidentified. Sequenced material: cultured CD8+ T cells from PBMCs, taken from culture after CMV antigen stimulation. The chain is built from TRBV27 and TRBJ2-2; D gene uncertain. The source of this sequence is a human donor in good health (CMV status not recorded). Some clones in this sample may be carry-over from other donors' samples. The CDR3 DNA follows: TGTGCCAGCAGTTTATCGTCCAGGCCCGGGGAGCTGTTTTTT. As protein: CASSLSSRPGELFF.